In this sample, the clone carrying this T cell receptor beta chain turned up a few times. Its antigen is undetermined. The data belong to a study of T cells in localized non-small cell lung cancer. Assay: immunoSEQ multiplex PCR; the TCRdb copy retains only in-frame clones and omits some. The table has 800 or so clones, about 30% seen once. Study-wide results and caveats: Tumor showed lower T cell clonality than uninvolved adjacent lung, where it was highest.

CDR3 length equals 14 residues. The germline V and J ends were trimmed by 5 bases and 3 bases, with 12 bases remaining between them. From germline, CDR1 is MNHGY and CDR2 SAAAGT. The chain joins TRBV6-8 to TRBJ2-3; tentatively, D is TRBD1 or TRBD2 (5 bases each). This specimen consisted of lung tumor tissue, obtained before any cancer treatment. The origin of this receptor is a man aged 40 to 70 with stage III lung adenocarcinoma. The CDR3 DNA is TGTGCCAGCAGTCGGGATTACAGGACAGATACGCAGTATTTT. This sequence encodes CASSRDYRTDTQYF.